A single sample gave rise to the 2 T cell receptor beta chains below, sequenced in a study of breast tumors, draining lymph nodes, adjacent tissues. TCRdb used MiXCR to reprocess the multiplex PCR reads, holding one entry per CDR3 protein. This table has approximately 52,000 distinct CDR3 sequences, roughly two fifths appearing once. Material: breast tumor tissue. The receptors derive from a female donor with breast cancer. Some clones in this sample may be carry-over from other donors' samples.

This clonotype was seen only a few times. A read error is possible here, since a much larger clone lies one base away. The J gene is TRBJ2-5, the V gene TRBV4-3, with D perhaps matching TRBD2 (6 bases). Germline lookup yields CDR1 LGHNA and CDR2 YSLEER. The CDR3 runs to 13 residues. This chain's CDR3 is CASGQASAGTQYF. The CDR3 nucleotides are TGCGCCAGCGGCCAAGCTAGCGCTGGGACCCAGTACTTC.

This clonotype was seen at least ten times. Germline is not matched at one junction end, which may reflect a read error. This sequence joins TRBV6-6 and TRBJ2-7, with 9 positions matching TRBD2. There are 14 residues in the CDR3. Germline V gene sequence: CDR1 MNHNY, CDR2 SVGAGI (reference sequence). The CDR3 region has the DNA TGTGCCAGCAGGCCCGGGACTAGCTCCAACGAGCAGTACTTC. Translating gives CASRPGTSSNEQYF.